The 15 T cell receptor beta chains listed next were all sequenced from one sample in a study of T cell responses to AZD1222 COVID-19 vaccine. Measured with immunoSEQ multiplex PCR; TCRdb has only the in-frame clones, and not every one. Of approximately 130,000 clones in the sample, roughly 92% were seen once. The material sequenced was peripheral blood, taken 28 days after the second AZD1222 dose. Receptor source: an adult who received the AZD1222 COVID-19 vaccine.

The CDR3 DNA sequence: TGTGCCAGTAGTTTATCAACTAATGAAAAACTGTTTTTT. Amino acid sequence: CASSLSTNEKLFF. The chain employs TRBV19 and TRBJ1-4; D remains ambiguous. This CDR3 has 13 amino acids. V was shortened by 5 bases and J by 0 bases, with 4 bases between the two germline ends. Per the germline V gene, CDR1 is LNHDA and CDR2 is SQIVND (reference sequence).

Here the CDR3 reads CASSQWGLARTGELFF. Written as DNA, the CDR3 is TGTGCCAGCAGCCAATGGGGACTAGCGAGGACCGGGGAGCTGTTTTTT. The chain employs TRBV4-2 and TRBJ2-2; TRBD2 agrees at 10 bases. V lost 2 bases and J lost 5; bases outside the gene matches: 5. The CDR3 runs 16 residues. Germline V gene sequence: CDR1 LGHNA, CDR2 YNFKEQ.

The CDR3 here is CASSLGGSLLASPLHF. CDR3 coding DNA: TGTGCCAGCAGCCTAGGGGGCTCCTTACTGGCCTCACCCCTCCACTTT. The chain recombines TRBV5-4 with TRBJ1-6, with TRBD1 matching over 7 bases. V shed 4 bases and J 10 bases; nucleotides not matched to a gene: 14. The germline gives CDR1 SGHNT, CDR2 YYREEE (reference sequence). The CDR3 runs 16 residues.

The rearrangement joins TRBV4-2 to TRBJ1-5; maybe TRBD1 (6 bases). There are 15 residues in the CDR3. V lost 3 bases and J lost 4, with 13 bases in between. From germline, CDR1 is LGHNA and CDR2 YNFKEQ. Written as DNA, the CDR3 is TGTGCCAGCAGCCACCACCGGGACAAAAATCAGCCCCAGCATTTT. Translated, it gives CASSHHRDKNQPQHF.

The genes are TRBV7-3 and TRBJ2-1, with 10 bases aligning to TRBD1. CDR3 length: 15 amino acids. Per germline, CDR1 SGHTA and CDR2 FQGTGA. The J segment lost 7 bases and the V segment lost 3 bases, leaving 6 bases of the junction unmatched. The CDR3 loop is CASSLTGGGYNEQFF. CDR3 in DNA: TGTGCCAGCAGCTTGACAGGGGGCGGTTATAATGAGCAGTTCTTC. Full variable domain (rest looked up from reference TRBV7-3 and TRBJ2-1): GAGVSQTPSNKVTEKGKYVELRCDPISGHTALYWYRQSLGQGPEFLIYFQGTGAADDSGLPNDRFFAVRPEGSVSTLKIQRTERGDSAVYLCASSLTGGGYNEQFFGPGTRLTVL.

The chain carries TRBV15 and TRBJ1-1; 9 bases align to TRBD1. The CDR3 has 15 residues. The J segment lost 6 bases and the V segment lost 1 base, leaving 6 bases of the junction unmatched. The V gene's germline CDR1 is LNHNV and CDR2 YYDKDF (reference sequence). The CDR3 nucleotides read TGTGCCACCAGCAGAGTTGGGACAGGGAGGGCTGAAGCTTTCTTT. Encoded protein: CATSRVGTGRAEAFF. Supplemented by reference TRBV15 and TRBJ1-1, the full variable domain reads DAMVIQNPRYQVTQFGKPVTLSCSQTLNHNVMYWYQQKSSQAPKLLFHYYDKDFNNEADTPDNFQSRRPNTSFCFLDIRSPGLGDTAMYLCATSRVGTGRAEAFFGQGTRLTVV.

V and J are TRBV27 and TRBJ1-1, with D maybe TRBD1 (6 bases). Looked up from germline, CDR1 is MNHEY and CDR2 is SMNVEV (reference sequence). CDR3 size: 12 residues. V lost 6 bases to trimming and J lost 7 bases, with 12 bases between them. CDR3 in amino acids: CASRQGGNEAFF. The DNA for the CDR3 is TGTGCCAGCAGACAGGGCGGTAATGAAGCTTTCTTT.

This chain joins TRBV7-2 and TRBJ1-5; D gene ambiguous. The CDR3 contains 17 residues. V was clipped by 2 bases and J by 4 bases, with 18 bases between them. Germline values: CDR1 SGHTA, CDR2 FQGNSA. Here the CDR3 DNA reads TGTGCCAGCAGCTTAAGTGTTCAGGCACGACCTAATCAGCCCCAGCATTTT. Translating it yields CASSLSVQARPNQPQHF.

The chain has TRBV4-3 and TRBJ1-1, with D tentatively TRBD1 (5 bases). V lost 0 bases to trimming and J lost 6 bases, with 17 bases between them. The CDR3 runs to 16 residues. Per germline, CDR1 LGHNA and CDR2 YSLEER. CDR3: CASSQDGFPRGAEAFF. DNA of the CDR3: TGCGCCAGCAGCCAAGACGGGTTTCCCCGGGGGGCTGAAGCTTTCTTT.

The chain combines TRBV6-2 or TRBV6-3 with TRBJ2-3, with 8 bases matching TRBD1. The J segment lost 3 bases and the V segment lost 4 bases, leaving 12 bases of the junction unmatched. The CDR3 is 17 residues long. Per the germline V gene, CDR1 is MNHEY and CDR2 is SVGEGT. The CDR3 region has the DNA TGTGCCAGCAGTTTGGTCCGGACAGGGTCCGTAACAGATACGCAGTATTTT. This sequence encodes CASSLVRTGSVTDTQYF.

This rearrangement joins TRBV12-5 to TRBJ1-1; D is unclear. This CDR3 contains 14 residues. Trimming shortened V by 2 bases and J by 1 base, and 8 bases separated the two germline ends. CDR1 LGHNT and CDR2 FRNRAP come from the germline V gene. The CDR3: CASGLIPPNTEAFF. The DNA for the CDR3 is TGTGCTAGTGGTTTGATACCCCCGAACACTGAAGCTTTCTTT.

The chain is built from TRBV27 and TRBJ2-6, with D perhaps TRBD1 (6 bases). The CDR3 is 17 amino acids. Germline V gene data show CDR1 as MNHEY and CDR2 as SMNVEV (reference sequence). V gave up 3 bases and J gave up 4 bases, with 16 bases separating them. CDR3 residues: CASSFKGRTAGANVLTF. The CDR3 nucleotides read TGTGCCAGCAGTTTTAAGGGACGGACAGCCGGGGCCAACGTCCTGACTTTC.

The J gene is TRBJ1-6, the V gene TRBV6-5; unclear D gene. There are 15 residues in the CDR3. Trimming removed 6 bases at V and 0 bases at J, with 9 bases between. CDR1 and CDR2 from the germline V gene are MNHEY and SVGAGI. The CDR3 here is CASRAESSYNSPLHF. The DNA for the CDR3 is TGTGCCAGCAGAGCTGAGAGCTCCTATAATTCACCCCTCCACTTT.

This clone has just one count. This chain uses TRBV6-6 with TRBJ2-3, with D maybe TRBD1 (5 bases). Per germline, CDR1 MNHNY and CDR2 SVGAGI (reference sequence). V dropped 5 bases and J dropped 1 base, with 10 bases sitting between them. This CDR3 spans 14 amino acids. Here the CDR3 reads CASSALGGTDTQYF. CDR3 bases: TGTGCCAGCAGTGCTTTAGGGGGCACAGATACGCAGTATTTT.

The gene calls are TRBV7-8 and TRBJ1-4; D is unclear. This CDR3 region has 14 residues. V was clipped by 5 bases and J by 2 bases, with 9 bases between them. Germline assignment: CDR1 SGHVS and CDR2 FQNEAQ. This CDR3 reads CASSRRTTNEKLFF. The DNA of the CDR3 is TGTGCCAGCAGCCGACGGACCACTAATGAAAAACTGTTTTTT.